What follows are 21 T cell receptor beta chains derived from one specimen sequenced in a study of cytomegalovirus exposure and HLA in healthy donors. Primers: 60 Vbeta forward and 13 Jbeta reverse. Sequencing used immunoSEQ multiplex PCR; TCRdb keeps in-frame clones, though not all of them. Of around 200,000 clones in the sample, around nine tenths were seen once. The sequencing input was PBMCs. All receptors derive from a woman between 18 and 30 years old in good health and CMV-seronegative.

This clone appeared a single time. The V call is TRBV27, the J call TRBJ2-3; 8 nucleotides match TRBD2. Trimming removed 5 bases from V and 1 base from J; junction bases left unmatched: 8. Germline lookup yields CDR1 MNHEY and CDR2 SMNVEV (reference sequence). This CDR3 is built from 16 residues. CDR3 in DNA: TGTGCCAGCAGTCCTGAACTAGCGGAGCGCACAGATACGCAGTATTTT. Protein product: CASSPELAERTDTQYF.

This chain joins TRBV30 and TRBJ2-5, with 8 bases fitting TRBD1. CDR1 GTSNPN and CDR2 SVGIG come from the germline V gene (reference sequence). The CDR3 runs to 19 residues. The ends lost 1 base at V and 3 bases at J; junction bases unmatched: 19. The CDR3, as DNA: TGTGCCTGGAGTGCGACAAACCCCCTCCGCCCGGACAGGGAAGAGACCCAGTACTTC. The encoded protein is CAWSATNPLRPDREETQYF.

The chain couples TRBV5-6 to TRBJ2-2; TRBD1 might be the D (6 bases). V lost 4 bases and J 4 bases, leaving 11 bases between the germline ends. The CDR3 is made up of 14 amino acids. Looked up from germline, CDR1 is SGHDT and CDR2 is YYEEEE. CDR3 region: CASSRGQITGELFF. DNA of the CDR3: TGTGCCAGCAGCCGAGGACAGATCACCGGGGAGCTGTTTTTT.

The chain employs TRBV5-6 and TRBJ1-2, with 7 bases identical to TRBD1. The junction had 5 bases not matched to a gene; V was cut back by 2 bases and J by 7 bases. Germline V gene sequence: CDR1 SGHDT, CDR2 YYEEEE. CDR3 length: 13 residues. The CDR3, as DNA: TGTGCCAGCAGCTTACAGGGGCCCCCTGGCTACACCTTC. As protein: CASSLQGPPGYTF.

This chain joins TRBV9 and TRBJ2-7; TRBD2 agrees at 8 bases. There are 16 residues in the CDR3. Germline assignment: CDR1 SGDLS and CDR2 YYNGEE. With 2 bases clipped from V and 3 bases from J, the junction kept 10 bases outside the gene matches. The CDR3 is CASSVGGRSPIYEQYF. CDR3 sequence (DNA): TGTGCCAGCAGCGTCGGCGGGAGGTCTCCAATCTACGAGCAGTACTTC.

The chain links TRBV9 to TRBJ1-4, with D hard to call. In germline, CDR1 is SGDLS, CDR2 YYNGEE. Trimming removed 3 bases at V and 0 bases at J, with 6 bases between. CDR3 length: 14 amino acids. CDR3 sequence (DNA): TGTGCCAGCAGCGACAGTGCAACTAATGAAAAACTGTTTTTT. This gives the protein CASSDSATNEKLFF.

The CDR3 sequence is CASSLSGLGYTF. DNA for the CDR3: TGTGCCAGCAGCTTAAGTGGCCTTGGCTACACCTTC. V and J are TRBV11-3 and TRBJ1-2; D unresolved. The CDR3 has 12 residues. Germline CDR1 is SGHNT and CDR2 is YENEEA. Trimming shortened V by 2 bases and J by 7 bases, and 8 bases separated the two germline ends.

The chain combines TRBV5-6 with TRBJ2-7, with 11 bases lining up with TRBD1. The germline gives CDR1 SGHDT, CDR2 YYEEEE. This CDR3 spans 15 amino acids. V gave up 4 bases and J gave up 4 bases; unmatched junction bases: 7. The DNA of the CDR3 is TGTGCCAGCAGCGGAGGACAGGGGGCCCCGTACGAGCAGTACTTC. Protein sequence: CASSGGQGAPYEQYF.

This chain connects TRBV5-1 to TRBJ2-1; 13 bases fit TRBD2. With 3 bases clipped from V and 8 bases from J, the junction kept 8 bases outside the gene matches. Germline-derived CDR1 and CDR2 are SGHRS and YFSETQ. The length of the CDR3 is 16 residues. The CDR3 reads CASSSRLAGGLDEQFF. CDR3 DNA: TGCGCCAGCAGCTCAAGACTAGCGGGGGGTCTTGATGAGCAGTTCTTC. The full variable domain, in which reference TRBV5-1 and TRBJ2-1 provide the parts outside the CDR3, is KAGVTQTPRYLIKTRGQQVTLSCSPISGHRSVSWYQQTPGQGLQFLFEYFSETQRNKGNFPGRFSGRQFSNSRSEMNVSTLELGDSALYLCASSSRLAGGLDEQFFGPGTRLTVL.

The chain uses TRBV7-2 and TRBJ1-5, with 7 bases that match TRBD1. The germline gives CDR1 SGHTA, CDR2 FQGNSA. The CDR3 is made up of 17 amino acids. V shed 1 base and J 1 base; nucleotides not matched to a gene: 7. CDR3 residues: CASSLVGDSTSNQPQHF. In nucleotides, the CDR3 is TGTGCCAGCAGCTTAGTCGGGGACAGTACGAGCAATCAGCCCCAGCATTTT. The full variable domain, with the rest looked up from reference TRBV7-2 and TRBJ1-5, is GAGVSQSPSNKVTEKGKDVELRCDPISGHTALYWYRQSLGQGLEFLIYFQGNSAPDKSGLPSDRFSAERTGGSVSTLTIQRTQQEDSAVYLCASSLVGDSTSNQPQHFGDGTRLSIL.

The genes are TRBV7-9 and TRBJ1-5; no clear D. The germline V gene has CDR1 SEHNR and CDR2 FQNEAQ (reference sequence). The length of the CDR3 is 14 residues. V was clipped by 3 bases and J by 3 bases, with 9 bases between them. The CDR3 is CASSFGDPNQPQHF. CDR3 coding DNA: TGTGCCAGCAGCTTCGGGGATCCCAATCAGCCCCAGCATTTT.

This chain links TRBV15 with TRBJ1-1; a possible D gene is TRBD1 (6 bases). The CDR3 length is 17 residues. In germline, CDR1 is LNHNV, CDR2 YYDKDF (reference sequence). V was cut by 0 bases and J by 5 bases, with 19 bases left in between. CDR3 DNA: TGTGCCACCAGCAGAGACCCTTTCGGGGGGCATTTGACTGAAGCTTTCTTT. Encoded protein: CATSRDPFGGHLTEAFF.

The sample holds a few counts of this clone. The V call is TRBV5-4, the J call TRBJ1-1, with D perhaps TRBD1 (6 bases). The V gene's germline CDR1 is SGHNT and CDR2 YYREEE (reference sequence). The CDR3 spans 15 residues. The ends were cut back, 0 bases at V and 0 bases at J, with 9 bases in the middle. In DNA form, the CDR3 reads TGTGCCAGCAGCTTGGCCCAGGGGATGAACACTGAAGCTTTCTTT. It encodes CASSLAQGMNTEAFF.

CDR3 in DNA: TGTGCCAGCCGGGAGGGCGGGAGGGCCCCAGATACGCAGTATTTT. Protein sequence: CASREGGRAPDTQYF. The V gene is TRBV2, the J gene TRBJ2-3, with 9 bases fitting TRBD2. The CDR3 contains 15 residues. The V gene end was trimmed by 8 bases and the J gene end by 4 bases; junction bases not matched to a gene: 10. CDR1 SNHLY and CDR2 FYNNEI come from the germline V gene.

The chain carries TRBV11-2 and TRBJ2-3; D is possibly TRBD2 (6 bases). Trimming took off 5 bases at V and 0 bases at J, with 15 bases between the two ends. Germline V gives CDR1 SGHAT, CDR2 FQNNGV. The CDR3 runs to 16 residues. CDR3 amino acids: CASSPLGGTSTDTQYF. CDR3 DNA sequence: TGTGCCAGCAGCCCGCTTGGGGGGACTAGCACAGATACGCAGTATTTT.

The chain employs TRBV5-4 and TRBJ2-7; D perhaps matches TRBD2 (6 bases). The CDR3 is made up of 13 amino acids. V was shortened by 3 bases and J by 2 bases, with 9 bases between the two germline ends. Germline V gene data show CDR1 as SGHNT and CDR2 as YYREEE (reference sequence). The CDR3 DNA is TGTGCCAGCAGCTGGGGCGGGACCTACGAGCAGTACTTC. It is translated as CASSWGGTYEQYF.

J is TRBJ2-1 and V is TRBV2; 11 nucleotides align to TRBD2. The V and J ends lost 10 bases and 4 bases, in that order; junction bases with no gene match: 9. CDR1 and CDR2 (germline): SNHLY, FYNNEI. This CDR3 is built from 15 residues. For the CDR3, the DNA is TGTGCCACCACACTCCGGACTAGCGGGTACAATGAGCAGTTCTTC. Translated: CATTLRTSGYNEQFF.

Concerning this clone itself: This sample includes further DNA sequences coding for the same CDR3. This chain uses TRBV6-5 with TRBJ1-2; no definite D call. CDR3 size: 13 residues. Germline lookup yields CDR1 MNHEY and CDR2 SVGAGI. V lost 2 bases and J 2 bases, leaving 6 bases between the germline ends. For the CDR3, the DNA is TGTGCCAGCAGTTACGAGGGCAACTATGGCTACACCTTC. This translates into CASSYEGNYGYTF.

The chain has TRBV5-1 and TRBJ1-4; 9 nucleotides line up with TRBD1. The germline gives CDR1 SGHRS, CDR2 YFSETQ. This CDR3 spans 14 amino acids. V lost 5 bases to trimming and J lost 2 bases; unmatched junction nucleotides: 1. The CDR3 bases are TGCGCCAGCAGGGGACAGGGCACTAATGAAAAACTGTTTTTT. This gives the protein CASRGQGTNEKLFF.

This clone is a singleton in its sample. The chain uses TRBV7-8 and TRBJ2-7; D unclear. V dropped 4 bases and J dropped 4 bases, with 8 bases sitting between them. CDR3 size: 12 residues. Germline V lookup: CDR1 SGHVS, CDR2 FQNEAQ. This chain's CDR3 is CASSYNQYEQYF. Here the CDR3 DNA reads TGTGCCAGCAGCTACAACCAGTACGAGCAGTACTTC. Combining the CDR3 with reference TRBV7-8 and TRBJ2-7 gives the whole variable domain GAGVSQSPRYKVAKRGQDVALRCDPISGHVSLFWYQQALGQGPEFLTYFQNEAQLDKSGLPSDRFFAERPEGSVSTLKIQRTQQEDSAVYLCASSYNQYEQYFGPGTRLTVT.

This rearrangement joins TRBV11-1 to TRBJ2-7, with D unclear. V lost 2 bases and J lost 3, with 17 bases in between. Germline V gives CDR1 SGHAT, CDR2 FQDESV (reference sequence). This CDR3 has 16 amino acids. CDR3 residues: CASSLLIAPTHYEQYF. CDR3 coding DNA: TGTGCCAGCAGCTTACTGATAGCCCCCACTCACTACGAGCAGTACTTC.